The present T cell receptor beta chain was sequenced within a study of siplizumab effects on memory and regulatory T cells. A note on this clone: Its antigen is undetermined.

Findings of the study overall: Mappable alloreactive CD4+ clones were on average about 62% Treg-derived with siplizumab, roughly 28% in controls.

The CDR3 extends over 15 amino acids. Germline-derived CDR1 and CDR2 are LNHDA and SQIVND (reference sequence). V lost 6 bases and J lost 3, with 12 bases in between. This table comes from immunoSEQ multiplex PCR, and its TCRdb copy is limited to in-frame clones, with some not included. The data hold fewer than 85,000 clones, with around 95% observed a single time. The sequence was collected from a human donor in good health. The sample consisted of CD8+ T cells sorted from blood. The chain uses TRBV19 and TRBJ2-6; perhaps TRBD1 as D (6 bases). CDR3 DNA: TGTGCCAGTAGCATAACAGGGAGTGGGGCCAACGTCCTGACTTTC. Amino acid sequence: CASSITGSGANVLTF.